A single sample is the source of the 30 T cell receptor beta chains below, sequenced in a study of vaccination effects on CD4 cells after COVID-19. Their target antigens are unknown. Expansion of antigen-specific CD4+ T cells with viral peptide pools was carried out by the ViraFEST assay before sequencing. Scientists isolated CD4+ T cells after a roughly ten-day culture period ended. Previously uninfected by SARS-CoV-2, the vaccine recipients also showed negative nucleocapsid antibodies. Libraries were prepared by immunoSEQ multiplex PCR; TCRdb keeps only in-frame clonotypes and omits some of them. This sample carries roughly 50,000 clones, roughly three quarters of them seen once, and the ten largest clones take 6%. The sample was CD4+ T cells from PBMCs cultured with HCoV-OC43 spike peptides, taken before COVID-19 vaccination. The subset was: HCoV-OC43 spike overlapping peptide pool stimulation. The receptor set was obtained from a human donor who received a COVID-19 vaccine.

The chain uses TRBV10-3 and TRBJ2-7; TRBD1 matches at 8 bases. CDR3 length equals 13 residues. Germline values: CDR1 ENHRY, CDR2 SYGVKD. V dropped 4 bases and J dropped 6; count of bases not matched to a gene: 5. Here the CDR3 DNA reads TGTGCCATCAGTGTAGGACAGGGTTCCGAGCAGTACGTC. It codes for CAISVGQGSEQYV.

The rearrangement joins TRBV28 to TRBJ2-2, with D perhaps TRBD2 (6 bases). The V end was cut by 5 bases, the J end by 3 bases, with 16 bases between. Looked up from germline, CDR1 is MDHEN and CDR2 is SYDVKM. The CDR3 loop spans 16 amino acids. The CDR3 protein is CASSPWGDADTGELFF. The CDR3 coding sequence is TGTGCCAGCAGTCCATGGGGGGACGCGGACACCGGGGAGCTGTTTTTT.

This clone was found a few times. As DNA, the CDR3 is TGCGCCAGCAGCCCGGGGACAGTTGGAAACACCATATATTTT. Its protein is CASSPGTVGNTIYF. This sequence joins TRBV5-1 and TRBJ1-3, with 7 positions matching TRBD1. The CDR3 is 14 residues long. Germline lookup yields CDR1 SGHRS and CDR2 YFSETQ. V trimming: 4 bases; J trimming: 3 bases; junction bases outside the gene matches: 4.

V gene TRBV24-1 combines with J gene TRBJ2-5, with D perhaps given as TRBD1 or TRBD2 (5 bases each). The CDR3 covers 14 residues. CDR1 and CDR2 (germline): KGHDR, SFDVKD. V dropped 5 bases and J dropped 2 bases, with 11 bases sitting between them. The CDR3 region is CATSGPGPQETQYF. The DNA of the CDR3 is TGTGCCACCAGTGGCCCGGGACCTCAAGAGACCCAGTACTTC.

The V call is TRBV19, the J call TRBJ2-4; D tentatively fits TRBD1 or TRBD2 (5 bases each). Trimming took off 4 bases at V and 1 base at J, with 8 bases between the two ends. This CDR3 spans 14 amino acids. Germline CDR1 LNHDA, CDR2 SQIVND (reference sequence). CDR3 loop: CASSRGEAKNIQYF. CDR3 DNA sequence: TGTGCCAGTAGTAGAGGGGAGGCCAAAAACATTCAGTACTTC.

The V gene is TRBV24-1, the J gene TRBJ2-5; possibly TRBD1 for D (6 bases). In germline, CDR1 is KGHDR, CDR2 SFDVKD. Trimming removed 5 bases from V and 0 bases from J, with 21 bases in between. CDR3 length: 18 residues. CDR3 amino acids: CATSAPPGLGDNQETQYF. In DNA, the CDR3 is TGTGCCACCAGTGCTCCGCCCGGTTTAGGGGACAACCAAGAGACCCAGTACTTC.

The V call is TRBV5-1, the J call TRBJ2-5; 9 bases match TRBD2. V lost 5 bases to trimming and J lost 0 bases; unmatched junction nucleotides: 2. CDR3 length: 14 residues. The germline gives CDR1 SGHRS, CDR2 YFSETQ. The CDR3 DNA reads as TGCGCCAGCAGTTTAGCGGGGGACCAAGAGACCCAGTACTTC. Amino acids: CASSLAGDQETQYF.

The chain has TRBV7-3 and TRBJ2-3; 12 bases match TRBD2. The V gene's germline CDR1 is SGHTA and CDR2 FQGTGA. The CDR3 sequence is 17 residues long. The ends lost 5 bases at V and 2 bases at J; junction bases unmatched: 8. In DNA, the CDR3 is TGTGCCAGCAGCCCAAGCCCTAGCGGGGGGGACACAGATACGCAGTATTTT. Translating it yields CASSPSPSGGDTDTQYF.

The chain is built from TRBV30 and TRBJ2-2; 8 nucleotides line up with TRBD1. CDR1 and CDR2 from the germline V gene are GTSNPN and SVGIG (reference sequence). V shed 8 bases and J 0 bases; nucleotides not matched to a gene: 5. The CDR3 has 14 amino acids. The CDR3 here is CALPTGANTGELFF. The CDR3 bases are TGTGCCCTTCCGACAGGGGCGAACACCGGGGAGCTGTTTTTT.

The chain links TRBV7-6 to TRBJ2-3; TRBD2 might be the D (7 bases). Trimming cost V 1 base and J 5 bases, with 13 bases left between them. CDR1 and CDR2 (germline): SGHVS, FNYEAQ. The CDR3 extends over 15 amino acids. This chain's CDR3 is CASSLEGGLVDTQYF. CDR3 in DNA: TGTGCCAGCAGCTTAGAGGGGGGGCTTGTAGATACGCAGTATTTT. Filled out from reference TRBV7-6 and TRBJ2-3, the complete variable domain reads GAGVSQSPRYKVTKRGQDVALRCDPISGHVSLYWYRQALGQGPEFLTYFNYEAQQDKSGLPNDRFSAERPEGSISTLTIQRTEQRDSAMYRCASSLEGGLVDTQYFGPGTRLTVL.

This clone was seen a few times. CDR3 DNA sequence: TGTGCCAGCAGCCGTCGGGGATTTGAGCAGTTCTTC. Its translation: CASSRRGFEQFF. The genes are TRBV3-1 (or the pseudogene TRBV3-2) and TRBJ2-1; the D gene is possibly TRBD2 (5 bases). The CDR3 has 12 residues. V dropped 4 bases and J dropped 9 bases, with 10 bases sitting between them. CDR1 and CDR2 from the germline V gene are LGHDT and YNNKEL (reference sequence).

The chain employs TRBV18 and TRBJ2-3, with 7 bases aligning to TRBD1. The CDR3 covers 17 residues. J lost 2 bases, V lost 3 bases, and 11 bases had no gene match. Germline V gene sequence: CDR1 KGHSH, CDR2 LQKENI. CDR3 sequence: CASSPRGVTGITDTQYF. As DNA, the CDR3 is TGTGCCAGCTCACCCCGTGGGGTGACAGGGATCACAGATACGCAGTATTTT. The full variable domain, in which reference TRBV18 and TRBJ2-3 provide the parts outside the CDR3, is NAGVMQNPRHLVRRRGQEARLRCSPMKGHSHVYWYRQLPEEGLKFMVYLQKENIIDESGMPKERFSAEFPKEGPSILRIQQVVRGDSAAYFCASSPRGVTGITDTQYFGPGTRLTVL.

The chain links TRBV6-1 to TRBJ1-2; possible D gene TRBD1, 5 bases. CDR3 length: 14 amino acids. Trimming took 0 bases from V and 2 from J, leaving 7 bases between them. The V gene's germline CDR1 is MNHNS and CDR2 SASEGT. The CDR3 sequence is CASSEAGGNYGYTF. CDR3 nucleotides: TGTGCCAGCAGTGAAGCGGGGGGAAACTATGGCTACACCTTC.

The chain recombines TRBV9 with TRBJ2-5; tentatively, D is TRBD2 (5 bases). The CDR3 is 15 residues long. CDR1 and CDR2 (germline): SGDLS, YYNGEE. Trimming took 1 base from V and 2 from J, leaving 12 bases between them. CDR3 amino acids: CASSVQVAPQETQYF. The CDR3, as DNA: TGTGCCAGCAGCGTACAGGTAGCGCCTCAAGAGACCCAGTACTTC.

The V call is TRBV7-3, the J call TRBJ2-3; D may be TRBD1 (6 bases). The ends were cut back, 5 bases at V and 4 bases at J, with 10 bases in the middle. This CDR3 comprises 13 residues. CDR1 and CDR2 from the germline V gene are SGHTA and FQGTGA. In DNA form, the CDR3 reads TGTGCCAGCAGCCCACAGGGCGCAGATACGCAGTATTTT. Protein product: CASSPQGADTQYF.

V usage is TRBV19 and J usage is TRBJ1-6; 9 bases agree with TRBD1. This CDR3 spans 13 amino acids. Germline CDR1 reads LNHDA; CDR2 reads SQIVND (reference sequence). Unmatched junction bases numbered 1, after V lost 6 bases and J lost 7 bases. The CDR3 bases are TGTGCCAGTAGGGACAGGGGCAATTCACCCCTCCACTTT. Its protein product is CASRDRGNSPLHF.

The rearrangement links TRBV14 to TRBJ1-3, with D uncertain. Between the trimmed V and J ends, which lost 1 base and 2 bases, there was a span of 18 bases. The CDR3 runs 18 residues. CDR1 SGHDN and CDR2 FVKESK come from the germline V gene. The CDR3 sequence is CASSQVGREINPGNTIYF. The CDR3 nucleotides read TGTGCCAGCAGCCAAGTTGGGAGGGAGATTAATCCTGGAAACACCATATATTTT.

This clone showed up just a few times. This chain connects TRBV27 to TRBJ2-1, with 9 bases fitting TRBD1. The germline gives CDR1 MNHEY, CDR2 SMNVEV (reference sequence). Trimming at V came to 6 bases and at J to 6 bases, leaving 6 bases not matched to a gene. The length of the CDR3 is 14 residues. The CDR3 region is CASSEQGAINEQFF. The CDR3 DNA reads as TGTGCCAGCAGCGAACAGGGGGCGATCAATGAGCAGTTCTTC.

This clone has just a few counts. The chain links TRBV7-2 to TRBJ1-2, with D possibly TRBD1 on 6 matching bases. The CDR3 length is 15 residues. Germline lookup yields CDR1 SGHTA and CDR2 FQGNSA. The ends were cut back, 1 base at V and 4 bases at J, with 13 bases in the middle. The CDR3 here is CASSLGQGMVYGYTF. The CDR3 DNA is TGTGCCAGCAGCTTAGGTCAGGGGATGGTCTATGGCTACACCTTC.

V usage is TRBV23-1 and J usage is TRBJ2-7; no clear D. TRBV23-1 is given ORF status, its function remaining uncertain. Trimming stripped 0 bases from V and 7 bases from J, with 13 bases between. The CDR3 length is 14 residues. The CDR3 DNA is TGCGCCAGCAGTCAATCCCCCCGACGCCGGGAGCAGTACGTC. Translating gives CASSQSPRRREQYV.

The V and J genes are TRBV27 and TRBJ1-6; TRBD1 agrees at 7 bases. CDR1 MNHEY and CDR2 SMNVEV come from the germline V gene (reference sequence). The CDR3 is 15 residues long. V lost 5 bases and J lost 4; bases outside the gene matches: 5. Written as DNA, the CDR3 is TGTGCCAGCAGTCTCCAGACAGGGTATAATTCACCCCTCCACTTT. Translation: CASSLQTGYNSPLHF.

J is TRBJ2-1 and V is TRBV6-5; TRBD1 aligns across 7 bases. Germline trimming cut 4 bases from V and 6 bases from J; bases unmatched to any gene: 12. In germline, CDR1 is MNHEY, CDR2 SVGAGI. The CDR3 consists of 16 residues. The CDR3 region has the DNA TGTGCCAGCAGTTCCCCGAGAGGGGGCGCTCCCAATGAGCAGTTCTTC. This sequence encodes CASSSPRGGAPNEQFF.

This clone was counted a few times. In DNA, the CDR3 is TGTGCCAGCAGCTTGCCCGGGGGGGCCGGCACCGGGGAGCTGTTTTTT. It specifies CASSLPGGAGTGELFF. This chain joins TRBV5-4 and TRBJ2-2, with TRBD2 matching 8 bases. The CDR3 is 16 residues long. Germline V lookup: CDR1 SGHNT, CDR2 YYREEE (reference sequence). V shed 1 base, J shed 4 bases, and the junction held 6 bases outside the gene matches.

This chain joins TRBV7-2 and TRBJ1-5; no reliable D call. V shed 2 bases and J shed 6 bases, with 14 bases lying between them. CDR3 length equals 15 residues. Germline CDR1 SGHTA, CDR2 FQGNSA. The CDR3 region is CASSLIGRAGQPQHF. The CDR3 region has the DNA TGTGCCAGCAGCTTAATCGGAAGGGCGGGTCAGCCCCAGCATTTT.

In its sample, this clone was seen a few times. The genes are TRBV24-1 and TRBJ1-2; 10 bases are a match to TRBD1. J was trimmed by 0 bases and V by 5 bases; bases with no gene match: 8. The V gene's germline CDR1 is KGHDR and CDR2 SFDVKD. This CDR3 contains 17 residues. The CDR3 DNA follows: TGTGCCACCAGTGCCCCGGGACAGGGGAATTCTAACTATGGCTACACCTTC. This translates into CATSAPGQGNSNYGYTF.

V and J are TRBV19 and TRBJ1-6; TRBD1 matches at 7 bases. The junction had 9 bases not matched to a gene; V was cut back by 5 bases and J by 8 bases. The CDR3 covers 15 residues. Germline V CDR1 and CDR2: LNHDA, SQIVND (reference sequence). This CDR3 is CASSSRQGGYSPLHF. CDR3 nucleotides: TGTGCCAGTAGTTCTCGACAGGGAGGTTATTCACCCCTCCACTTT.

The DNA for the CDR3 is TGTGCCAGCAGCCGATTCGAAGAAAGCACAGATACGCAGTATTTT. Translating it yields CASSRFEESTDTQYF. The rearrangement uses TRBV4-2 and TRBJ2-3; D is unresolved. Germline V lookup: CDR1 LGHNA, CDR2 YNFKEQ. Trimming took off 4 bases at V and 0 bases at J, with 11 bases between the two ends. This CDR3 has 15 residues.

This chain joins TRBV5-1 and TRBJ2-1; 9 bases fit TRBD2. V was clipped by 4 bases and J by 8 bases; unmatched bases: 7. This CDR3 is 14 amino acids long. The germline V gene encodes CDR1 SGHRS and CDR2 YFSETQ. The CDR3 DNA follows: TGCGCCAGCAGCCTTACGGCTAGCGGGGATGAGCAGTTCTTC. Its protein is CASSLTASGDEQFF. The whole variable domain, filled in from reference TRBV5-1 and TRBJ2-1, reads KAGVTQTPRYLIKTRGQQVTLSCSPISGHRSVSWYQQTPGQGLQFLFEYFSETQRNKGNFPGRFSGRQFSNSRSEMNVSTLELGDSALYLCASSLTASGDEQFFGPGTRLTVL.

V and J are TRBV6-6 and TRBJ1-5, with D perhaps matching TRBD1 (5 bases). Deletions cut 4 bases from V and 0 bases from J, with 10 bases between. Germline assignment: CDR1 MNHNY and CDR2 SVGAGI (reference sequence). This CDR3 region has 15 residues. The CDR3 loop is CASSLGLISNQPQHF. The CDR3 bases are TGTGCCAGCAGTTTGGGACTTATTAGCAATCAGCCCCAGCATTTT.

The chain uses TRBV5-6 and TRBJ1-1; D not resolved. The ends were cut back, 1 base at V and 1 base at J, with 8 bases in the middle. This CDR3 has 14 amino acids. In germline, CDR1 is SGHDT, CDR2 YYEEEE. CDR3 region: CASSLNFPNTEAFF. The DNA of the CDR3 is TGTGCCAGCAGCTTGAACTTCCCGAACACTGAAGCTTTCTTT.